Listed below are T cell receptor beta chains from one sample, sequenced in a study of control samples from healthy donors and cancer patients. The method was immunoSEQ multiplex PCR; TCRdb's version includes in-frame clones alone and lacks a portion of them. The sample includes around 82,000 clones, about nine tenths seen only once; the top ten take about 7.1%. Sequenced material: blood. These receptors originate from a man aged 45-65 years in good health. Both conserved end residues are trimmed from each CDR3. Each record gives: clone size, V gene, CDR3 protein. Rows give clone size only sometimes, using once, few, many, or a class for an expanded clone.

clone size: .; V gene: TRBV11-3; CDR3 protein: ASSDEQNSGNTIY
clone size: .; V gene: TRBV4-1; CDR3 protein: ASSLSLDPYGYT
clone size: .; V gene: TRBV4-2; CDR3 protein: ASSQGGQVNTEAF
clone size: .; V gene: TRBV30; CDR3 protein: ASRRGAKDTQY
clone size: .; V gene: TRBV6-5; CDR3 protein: ASSYSQEGPHEQY
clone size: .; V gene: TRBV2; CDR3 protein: ASSELPGQVYNEQF
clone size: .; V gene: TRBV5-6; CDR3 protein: ASSLGAGLSYNEQF
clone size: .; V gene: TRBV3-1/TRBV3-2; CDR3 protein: ASSQRTSMNTGELF
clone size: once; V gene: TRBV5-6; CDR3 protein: ASSTKFRGKEQF
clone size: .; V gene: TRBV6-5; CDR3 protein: ASRTGGSTDTQY
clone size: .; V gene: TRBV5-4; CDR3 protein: ASSFRGSEKLF
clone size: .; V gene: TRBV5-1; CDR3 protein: ASSWGDGTSRGYT
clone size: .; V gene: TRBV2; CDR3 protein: ASLQGLSSGNTIY
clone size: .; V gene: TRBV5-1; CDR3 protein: ASSLVPAGALGDTQY
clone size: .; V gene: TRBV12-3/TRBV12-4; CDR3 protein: ASSLYSNQPQH
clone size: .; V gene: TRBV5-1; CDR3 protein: ASSSGQGGMDGYT
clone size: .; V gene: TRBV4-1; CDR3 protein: ASSQEAQTNSPLH
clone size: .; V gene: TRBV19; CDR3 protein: ASTPAGTGSQYTEAF